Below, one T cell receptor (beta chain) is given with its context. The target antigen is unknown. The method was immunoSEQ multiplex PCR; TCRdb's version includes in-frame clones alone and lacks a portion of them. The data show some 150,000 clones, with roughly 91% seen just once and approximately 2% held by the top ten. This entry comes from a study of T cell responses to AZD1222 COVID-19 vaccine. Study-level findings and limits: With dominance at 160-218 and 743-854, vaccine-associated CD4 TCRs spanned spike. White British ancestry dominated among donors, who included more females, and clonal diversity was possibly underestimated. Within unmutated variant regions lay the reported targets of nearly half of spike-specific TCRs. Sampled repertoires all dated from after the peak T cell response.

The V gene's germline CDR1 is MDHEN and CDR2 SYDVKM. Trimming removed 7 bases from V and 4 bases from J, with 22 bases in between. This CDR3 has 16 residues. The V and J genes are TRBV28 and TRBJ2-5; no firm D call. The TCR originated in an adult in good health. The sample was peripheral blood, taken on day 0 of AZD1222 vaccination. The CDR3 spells CASTSKGIVGSETQYF. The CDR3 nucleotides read TGTGCCAGCACCTCAAAGGGAATAGTAGGGTCAGAGACCCAGTACTTC.